This TCR beta chain was observed in a study of control samples from healthy donors and cancer patients (TCRdb year 2020). As concerns this clone: Its antigen has not been determined. No quality values exist for individual bases; no much larger clone is one base distant.

Library method: the immunoSEQ multiplex PCR assay. Drawn from immuneACCESS, this table holds only the in-frame rearrangements with V and J called that TCRdb kept. Clones are partly lost; checked studies trace under half to an unresolved V gene and leave the rest unexplained. The sample table records around 190,000 clones; around 87% of these occur just once. The top ten hold about 1.4% of the sample. As encoded in the germline V gene, CDR1 is MDHEN while CDR2 is SYDVKM. The CDR3 contains 15 residues, cysteine and phenylalanine counted. Left in the record is the CDR3 DNA by itself, 45 bases read in frame from the first base. V and J lose 5 bases and 1 base, and a span of 14 bases separates them.

Sequenced sample: blood. The rearranged segments are TRBV28 and TRBJ1-2; the D gene cannot be resolved reliably. The TCR was taken from a woman between 50 and 59 years old in good health. The CDR3: CASSPRGEGNYGYTF. The DNA reads TGTGCCAGCAGTCCCCGGGGAGAGGGTAACTATGGCTACACCTTC.